This TCR beta chain originates from a study of T cells in Graves' hyperthyroidism and ophthalmopathy (dated by TCRdb to 2018 to 2020). Background on the whole study: Peripheral blood was sampled at the time of initial diagnosis, prior to any treatment. TCR V-J signatures able to tell the groups apart were searched for in a discovery cohort of some 97 patients, of whom 40 to 45 had Graves' ophthalmopathy and roughly 59 had stable Graves' hyperthyroidism. Prospective prediction of ophthalmopathy was tested in an independent validation cohort of 18 to 20 hyperthyroidism patients and 15 to 17 patients who later progressed to ophthalmopathy. The 95 to 100 discovery patients were randomly divided into training and test sets at a 7:3 ratio. In addition, the study compared T-cell repertoires in thyroid tissue and in blood from roughly 6 Graves' hyperthyroidism patients. Following sampling, methimazole starting at 30 mg daily was given to hyperthyroidism patients, and high-dose intravenous methylprednisolone was given to ophthalmopathy patients. The paper reports TCR Vbeta CDR3 sequencing of 135 peripheral blood samples: under 45 ophthalmopathy, under 80 hyperthyroidism and 17 progressor patients.

This clonotype has at least ten counts. There is no known antigen for this receptor. One end of the junction varies from germline; a read error may be responsible. TCR beta CDR3 regions were amplified from RNA transcripts. The first round of RT-PCR for the TCR CDR3 was performed with the HTBI primer set and the Qiagen OneStep RT-PCR kit. Libraries were constructed in a second round of multiplex PCR, after which size selection and purification were performed. The libraries were sequenced on an Illumina HiSeq2000 using paired-end 100 bp reads. On the study's bioinformatics: Raw data were processed with SOAPnuke, discarding reads with adapters, uncalled bases, mean Phred below 15, or no exact constant-primer or identifier match. High-quality paired reads were merged using COPE v1.2.5, and each unique nucleotide sequence was defined as a clonotype. Clonotypes were aligned to IMGT TRBV, TRBD and TRBJ reference segments using MiTCR v1.1. The analysis was restricted to V-J combinations with a frequency above 0.0001, which together covered 99.2% of the repertoires. The TCS score was defined as the ratio of F50 (clonal expansion) to E x V (chaos), calculated using BLOSUM62-based TCRdist between CDR3 peptides within each V-J. Welch's t-statistics and random forest reduced roughly 530 V-J features to 10 to 15, which were used in a naive Bayes classifier (R e1071). TCRdb reprocessed the public reads (quality trimming at Q25 with fastp, clone calling with MiXCR) and kept in-frame beta chains. Every CDR3 protein is listed once, alongside the most common genes and DNA of its rows. The V and J calls, along with clone size, are taken from TCRdb and not from the paper's own processing. In all, the sample holds around 300,000 distinct CDR3 sequences, and roughly 14% of those were seen once. The top ten constitute around 24% of the sample.

Including cysteine and phenylalanine, the CDR3 has 12 amino acids. The only DNA kept is the CDR3, 36 bases in frame from the first base. Based on the germline V gene (reference sequence), the CDR1 and CDR2 sequences are SEHNR and FQNEAQ. Stable Graves' hyperthyroidism was defined as the absence of progression to ophthalmopathy over 18 months of follow-up. The hyperthyroidism patients were between 18 and 65 years old and newly diagnosed, with a disease duration of less than 2 months. Any patient with an uncontrolled infection, another autoimmune disease, pregnancy or lactation was excluded. Diagnoses were established on the basis of clinical symptoms, serum thyroxine and TRAb, thyroid ultrasound, and orbital computed tomography. PBMCs were separated from 10 ml of fresh peripheral blood using Ficoll-Paque density gradient centrifugation. Total RNA was extracted using Trizol reagent, and RNA quality was assessed on an Agilent 2100 Bioanalyzer.

Broader findings and caveats from the paper: A model built on a 13 V-J signature distinguished ophthalmopathy from stable hyperthyroidism, reaching 87.88% sensitivity and about 81% specificity in cross-validation and 80%/75% in testing. During validation, the model predicted progression to ophthalmopathy a median of about 6.5 months ahead of onset, with almost 71% sensitivity and about 72% specificity. Blood samples also contained most of the expanded thyroid clonotypes (frequency above 0.001), which suggests that blood repertoires may reflect thyroid immune responses. Sample size was not statistically predetermined, and investigators were not blinded to group allocation.

The chain employs TRBV7-9 and TRBJ2-1; the D gene is not confidently resolved. Sequencing was done on a sample of blood. The sequence derives from a woman aged 30 to 39 with Graves' hyperthyroidism. The bases are TGTGCCAGCAGCTACTCCAACAATGAGCAGTTCTTC. This yields the protein CASSYSNNEQFF.